This TCR beta chain was identified during a study of blood T cells in healthy people across ages. Every donor provided roughly 10 milliliters of peripheral blood. Each sample yielded at least 5.5 micrograms of PBMC total RNA. Germline V gene sequence: CDR1 SEHNR, CDR2 FQNEAQ (reference sequence). The CDR3 runs 12 residues. The V and J ends lost 1 base and 12 bases respectively, with 10 bases between them. Alongside a J-beta primer mix, a sample-barcoded 5' primer served in a second PCR lasting roughly 7 to 11 cycles. Each cDNA molecule, via a template-switch adaptor with 12 random nucleotides, was tagged. TCRdb analysed the 5' RACE reads with MiXCR anew, one entry per CDR3 protein. The repertoire holds 850,000 or so distinct CDR3 sequences, with around 28% as singletons. Details on this clonotype: A much larger clone sits a single nucleotide away, making a read error possible.

J is TRBJ2-1 and V is TRBV7-9; no definite D call. The TCR originated in a woman over 75 in good health. The sequenced sample consisted of blood. The CDR3 DNA follows: TGTGCCAGCAGCTTAGAAAGTCTGGGGCAGTTCTTC. It is translated as CASSLESLGQFF. Filled out from reference TRBV7-9 and TRBJ2-1, the complete variable domain reads DTGVSQNPRHKITKRGQNVTFRCDPISEHNRLYWYRQTLGQGPEFLTYFQNEAQLEKSRLLSDRFSAERPKGSFSTLEIQRTEQGDSAMYLCASSLESLGQFFGPGTRLTVL.